The rows below give T cell receptor beta chains drawn from one sample of a study of T cells in Graves' hyperthyroidism and ophthalmopathy. In TCRdb, the multiplex PCR reads were re-called with MiXCR into one record per CDR3 protein. Among hundreds of thousands of distinct CDR3 sequences listed, around 15% were seen once. Sequencing used blood. These receptors came from a woman aged 45-65 years with Graves' ophthalmopathy. Each CDR3 is given without its conserved first and last residue. Clone size is not always given. Where it is, it says once, few, many or a class for expanded clones.

V,size,CDR3
TRBV20-1,few,SASPLPEPNYGYT
TRBV6-2/TRBV6-3,.,ASSYGRPIGYT
TRBV7-2,many,ASSLVVGQGYGYT
TRBV20-1,.,SALGGFWETQY
TRBV6-2/TRBV6-3,many,ASTWTSGGNEQF
TRBV7-2,many,ASSPPGTPSTDTQY
TRBV5-1,many,ASSAGPDTEAF
TRBV7-2,many,ASSLVADRGSSSYEQY
TRBV20-1,many,SASPRTGIGYEQY
TRBV6-1,few,ASRKYPGQDEETQY
TRBV11-3,many,ASSRRPRSSYNEQF
TRBV28,many,ASSFPKRYNSPLH
TRBV27,.,ASSLLGQKYNEQF
TRBV12-5,.,ASGLVILLRGGRRYNEQF
TRBV6-2/TRBV6-3,many,ASSPRQAGLPLEQY
TRBV7-2,few,ASSIQPGQLSEQF
TRBV6-5,.,ASSYSEWSSRIETQY
TRBV10-3,.,AISDRGANTGELF
TRBV9,once,ASSVGGLAGGLRDNEQF
TRBV4-2,many,ASSPGATSGFDQY
TRBV7-3,.,ASSLGGAGRDTEAF
TRBV3-2,many,ATPPERTDRNTQY
TRBV29-1,many,SVEGPRTNTEAF
TRBV4-3,many,ASSQDFAPTGSYNEQF
TRBV7-2,many,ASSAHGGGQGSGANVLT
TRBV29-1,.,SVIATQKQGTEAF
TRBV19,.,ASSMAGNQPQH
TRBV12-3/TRBV12-4,few,ASSRTGGSNQPQH
TRBV5-1,many,ASSAGPANTEAF
TRBV6-1,many,ASSYQREYEQY
TRBV19,.,ASSPLGVSGANVLT
TRBV6-1,.,ASSHSAPGLAGYEQY
TRBV12-3/TRBV12-4,many,ASSFWGNTEAF
TRBV5-1,.,ATKTGAFQETQY
TRBV18,many,ASSPLGLRTGGTEAF
TRBV27,few,ASTASGTQY
TRBV28,many,ASSFWSSYEQY
TRBV7-2,few,ASSAGRYYGYT
TRBV19,.,ASSMRQGVLNEQF
TRBV12-3/TRBV12-4,many,ASSSSGPLGEQY
TRBV7-3,many,ASSLGTPAAADTQY
TRBV7-9,.,ASSLEAERVEAF
TRBV20-1,.,SARPPNTEAF
TRBV27,few,ASSLQGTQVNQPQH
TRBV7-9,.,ASSQATSGSSYNEQF
TRBV27,few,ASKIQGRFEKLF
TRBV11-2,many,ASSLSGQSYNEQF
TRBV20-1,few,SATEDRANQPQH
TRBV5-1,many,ASSQTSGRFDTQY
TRBV3-1,.,ASSPTLAGGNEQF
TRBV5-1,.,ASSLAPTVGQETQY
TRBV3-1,many,ASSQVPDRRY
TRBV24-1,.,ATSDLTDNQPQH
TRBV6-1,many,ASSPTGRANEKLF